These 22 T cell receptor beta chains were sequenced from one sample in a study of shared T cell receptors in the human thymus. Here immunoSEQ multiplex PCR was the method, and the copy in TCRdb shows in-frame clones only, minus some. The sample lists roughly 700,000 clones, 70% to 90% occurring once. Separately, the same data were catalogued under a study of human thymus T cells.

The specimen sequenced was thymocytes. Receptors originate from a boy younger than two with a congenital heart defect.

The chain joins TRBV29-1 to TRBJ2-1; 11 bases are shared with TRBD1. This CDR3 region has 17 residues. With V trimmed by 7 bases and J by 5 bases, 16 bases remained unmatched. In germline, CDR1 is SQVTM, CDR2 ANQGSEA. CDR3 DNA sequence: TGCAGCGGTACGGGACAGGGGGATTGGGCTACCGACAATGAGCAGTTCTTC. It specifies CSGTGQGDWATDNEQFF.

This rearrangement joins TRBV16 to TRBJ2-1; 10 bases agree with TRBD2. V lost 1 base, J lost 7 bases, and 16 bases stayed unmatched. The V gene's germline CDR1 is KGHSY and CDR2 FQNENV. The length of the CDR3 is 19 residues. The CDR3 protein is CASSQWEGSGRAVVNEQFF. CDR3 nucleotide sequence: TGTGCCAGCAGCCAATGGGAAGGGAGCGGGAGGGCCGTTGTGAATGAGCAGTTCTTC.

The J gene is TRBJ2-7, the V gene TRBV12-1; the D call TRBD2 from the table was never checked on the DNA. TRBV12-1 is classified as a pseudogene. The CDR3 has 18 residues. CDR3 protein: CASSFARAGLAGVYEQYF. The DNA of the CDR3 is TGTGCCAGCAGCTTTGCGCGAGCAGGACTAGCGGGAGTCTACGAGCAGTACTTC.

The chain couples TRBV7-7 to TRBJ2-1, with 10 bases identical to TRBD2. CDR1 SSHAT and CDR2 FNYEAQ come from the germline V gene (reference sequence). The CDR3 is 20 amino acids. The junction had 16 bases not matched to a gene; V was cut back by 5 bases and J by 0 bases. CDR3: CASSPQTSGWPQASYNEQFF. The CDR3 nucleotides read TGTGCCAGCAGCCCCCAGACTAGCGGGTGGCCCCAAGCCTCCTACAATGAGCAGTTCTTC. Filled out from reference TRBV7-7 and TRBJ2-1, the complete variable domain reads GAGVSQSPRYKVTKRGQDVTLRCDPISSHATLYWYQQALGQGPEFLTYFNYEAQPDKSGLPSDRFSAERPEGSISTLTIQRTEQRDSAMYRCASSPQTSGWPQASYNEQFFGPGTRLTVL.

This chain joins TRBV6-5 and TRBJ2-7; weak D call: TRBD2 (6 bases). The CDR3 has 12 amino acids. Germline V gene sequence: CDR1 MNHEY, CDR2 SVGAGI. V was cut by 8 bases and J by 6 bases, with 14 bases left in between. This CDR3 is CASRGSTREQYF. CDR3 coding DNA: TGTGCCAGCCGGGGGTCCACCCGCGAGCAGTACTTC.

The chain has TRBV29-1 and TRBJ2-3; no definite D call. Per germline, CDR1 SQVTM and CDR2 ANQGSEA. V was trimmed by 4 bases and J by 2 bases, leaving 16 bases between them. The CDR3 contains 15 residues. CDR3 sequence reads: CSVGSLRVNTDTQYF. The CDR3 nucleotides read TGCAGCGTTGGCTCCTTAAGAGTCAACACAGATACGCAGTATTTT.

The CDR3 region has the DNA TGTGCCAGCAGCCATAGGACAGAAAGCTCCTACGAGCAGTACTTC. The encoded protein is CASSHRTESSYEQYF. The rearrangement uses TRBV6-5 and TRBJ2-7, with D possibly TRBD1 on 6 matching bases. Per the germline V gene, CDR1 is MNHEY and CDR2 is SVGAGI. V shed 6 bases and J shed 0 bases, with 15 bases lying between them. This CDR3 region has 15 residues.

The J gene is TRBJ2-1, the V gene TRBV4-2, with TRBD1 identical over 10 bases. Germline lookup yields CDR1 LGHNA and CDR2 YNFKEQ. This CDR3 is 17 amino acids long. V shed 4 bases and J 6 bases; nucleotides not matched to a gene: 12. This CDR3 is CASSPHYPGQGPNEQFF. In DNA form, the CDR3 reads TGTGCCAGCAGCCCGCACTACCCGGGACAGGGGCCCAATGAGCAGTTCTTC.

The chain combines TRBV4-2 with TRBJ2-1; the D gene is possibly TRBD2 (7 bases). The CDR3 extends over 16 amino acids. Trimming stripped 4 bases from V and 7 bases from J, with 20 bases between. Germline V lookup: CDR1 LGHNA, CDR2 YNFKEQ. This chain's CDR3 is CASSPGRGGPWNEQFF. The CDR3 bases are TGTGCCAGCAGCCCCGGCAGGGGAGGGCCGTGGAATGAGCAGTTCTTC.

V is TRBV7-2 and J is TRBJ2-1; 10 nucleotides match TRBD2. Unmatched junction bases numbered 1, after V lost 1 base and J lost 4 bases. The length of the CDR3 is 15 residues. Germline V gene data show CDR1 as SGHTA and CDR2 as FQGNSA. The CDR3 DNA follows: TGTGCCAGCAGCTTAGGGACTAGCGGATACAATGAGCAGTTCTTC. It specifies CASSLGTSGYNEQFF.

V usage is TRBV15 and J usage is TRBJ2-7; 12 bases agree with TRBD2. The germline CDR1 and CDR2 sequences are LNHNV and YYDKDF (reference sequence). This CDR3 comprises 16 residues. V was clipped by 5 bases and J by 5 bases; unmatched bases: 10. CDR3: CATSGGGLAGNHEQYF. The CDR3 DNA reads TGTGCCACCAGCGGGGGGGGACTAGCGGGTAACCACGAGCAGTACTTC.

J is TRBJ1-1 and V is TRBV27, with D possibly TRBD1 on 6 matching bases. This CDR3 spans 14 amino acids. Trimming shortened V by 3 bases and J by 8 bases, and 16 bases separated the two germline ends. Germline V gives CDR1 MNHEY, CDR2 SMNVEV (reference sequence). The CDR3 spells CASSFISGGREAFF. DNA of the CDR3: TGTGCCAGCAGTTTCATTTCTGGGGGCAGGGAAGCTTTCTTT.

This rearrangement joins TRBV30 to TRBJ2-5, with a possible D match to TRBD2 (6 bases). Germline V CDR1 and CDR2: GTSNPN, SVGIG (reference sequence). This CDR3 contains 14 residues. Trimming stripped 0 bases from V and 1 base from J, with 9 bases between. The CDR3 DNA is TGTGCCTGGAGTGTCATTAGCGGCCAAGAGACCCAGTACTTC. Translating it yields CAWSVISGQETQYF. Full variable domain (outside the CDR3, taken from reference TRBV30 and TRBJ2-5): SQTIHQWPATLVQPVGSPLSLECTVEGTSNPNLYWYRQAAGRGLQLLFYSVGIGQISSEVPQNLSASRPQDRQFILSSKKLLLSDSGFYLCAWSVISGQETQYFGPGTRLLVL.

The rearrangement links TRBV11-2 to TRBJ1-2, with D perhaps matching TRBD1 (6 bases). Trimming stripped 5 bases from V and 8 bases from J, with 18 bases between. Germline V CDR1 and CDR2: SGHAT, FQNNGV. The CDR3 spans 14 residues. The CDR3 loop reads CASSPGTHRGGYTF. CDR3 DNA sequence: TGTGCCAGCAGCCCAGGGACACACCGCGGGGGCTACACCTTC.

Worth noting for this clone: The junction shows a germline mismatch at one end, possibly a read error. Other nucleotide sequences in the sample specify the same CDR3. The genes are TRBV5-1 and TRBJ2-7; TRBD2 matches 11 bases. Germline loops: CDR1 SGHRS, CDR2 YFSETQ. The CDR3 extends over 15 amino acids. CDR3 protein: CASRDSSGRTYEQYF. The DNA of the CDR3 is TGCGCCAGCAGAGACTCTAGCGGGAGGACCTACGAACAGTACTTC. The whole variable domain, remainder taken from reference TRBV5-1 and TRBJ2-7, is KAGVTQTPRYLIKTRGQQVTLSCSPISGHRSVSWYQQTPGQGLQFLFEYFSETQRNKGNFPGRFSGRQFSNSRSEMNVSTLELGDSALYLCASRDSSGRTYEQYFGPGTRLTVT.

The chain uses TRBV12-5 and TRBJ2-7; 10 positions agree with TRBD1. The trim removed 1 base at V and 0 bases at J, leaving 6 bases unmatched. The CDR3 loop spans 17 amino acids. CDR1 and CDR2 from the germline V gene are LGHNT and FRNRAP. CDR3 loop: CASGLAPGTGVSYEQYF. CDR3 nucleotide sequence: TGTGCTAGTGGTTTGGCACCCGGGACAGGGGTCTCCTACGAGCAGTACTTC.

In its sample, this clone was seen once. The gene calls are TRBV4-3 and TRBJ2-1; 7 bases map to TRBD2. Unmatched junction bases numbered 3, after V lost 0 bases and J lost 7 bases. Germline V gene data show CDR1 as LGHNA and CDR2 as YSLEER. The CDR3 totals 14 residues. Here the CDR3 DNA reads TGCGCCAGCAGCCAAGAGACGGGGGGAAATGAGCAGTTCTTC. This sequence encodes CASSQETGGNEQFF.

This sequence joins TRBV14 and TRBJ2-7, with D possibly matching TRBD1 (5 bases). V was clipped by 0 bases and J by 3 bases, with 30 bases between them. CDR3 size: 21 residues. Germline CDR1 is SGHDN and CDR2 is FVKESK. The CDR3 here is CASSQDPLNRGALLLIYEQYF. The DNA for the CDR3 is TGTGCCAGCAGCCAAGATCCATTAAATCGTGGGGCGCTCCTTTTGATCTACGAGCAGTACTTC.

This CDR3 reads CSVEEDLAGHNEQFF. CDR3 in DNA: TGCAGCGTTGAAGAGGATCTGGCAGGCCACAATGAGCAGTTCTTC. The chain joins TRBV29-1 to TRBJ2-1; no clear D gene. The CDR3 consists of 15 residues. From germline, CDR1 is SQVTM and CDR2 ANQGSEA. V lost 0 bases and J 5 bases, leaving 14 bases between the germline ends.

The chain combines TRBV30 with TRBJ2-7; tentative D call: TRBD2 (6 bases). The CDR3 sequence is 14 residues long. V was clipped by 0 bases and J by 2 bases, with 11 bases between them. CDR1 is GTSNPN, CDR2 SVGIG, per germline (reference sequence). For the CDR3, the DNA is TGTGCCTGGAGTGTACGGGACTGGCCCTACGAGCAGTACTTC. Translating it yields CAWSVRDWPYEQYF. The full variable domain, completed using reference TRBV30 and TRBJ2-7, is SQTIHQWPATLVQPVGSPLSLECTVEGTSNPNLYWYRQAAGRGLQLLFYSVGIGQISSEVPQNLSASRPQDRQFILSSKKLLLSDSGFYLCAWSVRDWPYEQYFGPGTRLTVT.

The V gene is TRBV4-1, the J gene TRBJ1-5, with a possible D match to TRBD1 (6 bases). Trimming left V 1 base short and J 2 bases short, with 12 bases between. The CDR3 consists of 16 residues. CDR1 and CDR2 (germline): MGHRA, YSYEKL. The DNA for the CDR3 is TGCGCCAGCAGCCAAGGCCCGGGACAACGCAATCAGCCCCAGCATTTT. Amino acid sequence: CASSQGPGQRNQPQHF.

CDR3 nucleotide sequence: TGCGCCAGCAGTGGGGCGACTAGCGGGGCCAACACCGGGGAGCTGTTTTTT. This codes for CASSGATSGANTGELFF. The gene calls are TRBV10-1 and TRBJ2-2, with 11 bases that match TRBD2. This CDR3 comprises 17 residues. Germline values: CDR1 WNHNN, CDR2 SYGVQD (reference sequence). V shed 4 bases, J shed 2 bases, and the junction held 6 bases outside the gene matches.